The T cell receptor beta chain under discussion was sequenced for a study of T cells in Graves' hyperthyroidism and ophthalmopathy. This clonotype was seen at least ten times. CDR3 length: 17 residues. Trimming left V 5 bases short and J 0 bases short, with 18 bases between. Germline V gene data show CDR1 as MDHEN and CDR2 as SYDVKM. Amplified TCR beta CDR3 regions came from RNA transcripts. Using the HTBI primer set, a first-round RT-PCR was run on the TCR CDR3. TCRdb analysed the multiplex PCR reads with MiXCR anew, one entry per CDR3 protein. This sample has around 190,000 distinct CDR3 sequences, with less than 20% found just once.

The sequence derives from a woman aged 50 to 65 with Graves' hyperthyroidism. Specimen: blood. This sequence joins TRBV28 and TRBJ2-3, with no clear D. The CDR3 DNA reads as TGTGCCAGCAGTCTCCATCGTTTCGGAGCTAGCACAGATACGCAGTATTTT. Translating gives CASSLHRFGASTDTQYF.